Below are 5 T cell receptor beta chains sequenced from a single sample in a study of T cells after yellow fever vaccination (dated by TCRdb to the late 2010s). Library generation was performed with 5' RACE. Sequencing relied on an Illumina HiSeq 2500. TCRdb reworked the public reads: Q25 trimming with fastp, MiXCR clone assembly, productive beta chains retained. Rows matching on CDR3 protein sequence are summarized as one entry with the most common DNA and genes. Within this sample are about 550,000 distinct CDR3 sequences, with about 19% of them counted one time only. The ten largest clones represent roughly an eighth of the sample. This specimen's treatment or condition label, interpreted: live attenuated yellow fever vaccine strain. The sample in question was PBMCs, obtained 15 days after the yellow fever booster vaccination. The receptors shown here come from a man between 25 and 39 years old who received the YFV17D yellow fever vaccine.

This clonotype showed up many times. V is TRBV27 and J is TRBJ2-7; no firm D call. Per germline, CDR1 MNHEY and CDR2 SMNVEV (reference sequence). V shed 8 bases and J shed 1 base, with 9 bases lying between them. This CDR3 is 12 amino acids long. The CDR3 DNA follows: TGTGCCAGCGGCCCGTCGTCCTACGAGCAGTACTTC. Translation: CASGPSSYEQYF.

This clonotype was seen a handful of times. The CDR3 is CSARDFSAVSSYNEQFF. The CDR3 DNA sequence: TGCAGTGCTAGAGATTTTTCAGCCGTCTCCAGCTACAATGAGCAGTTCTTC. The chain is built from TRBV20-1 and TRBJ2-1; no definite D call. The germline gives CDR1 DFQATT, CDR2 SNEGSKA (reference sequence). The germline V and J ends were trimmed by 0 bases and 3 bases, with 18 bases remaining between them. The CDR3 runs 17 residues.

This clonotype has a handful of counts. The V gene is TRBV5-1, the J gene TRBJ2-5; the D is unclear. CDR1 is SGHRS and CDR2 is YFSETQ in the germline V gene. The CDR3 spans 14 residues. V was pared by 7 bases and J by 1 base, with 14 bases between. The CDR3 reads CASGSGGVQETQYF. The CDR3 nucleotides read TGCGCCAGCGGGTCCGGTGGGGTCCAAGAGACCCAGTACTTC.

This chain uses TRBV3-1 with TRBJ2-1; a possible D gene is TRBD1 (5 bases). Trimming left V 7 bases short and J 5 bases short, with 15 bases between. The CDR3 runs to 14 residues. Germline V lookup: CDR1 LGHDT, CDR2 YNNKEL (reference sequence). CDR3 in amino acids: CASTGQYSDNEQFF. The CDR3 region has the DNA TGTGCCAGCACAGGGCAATATTCTGACAATGAGCAGTTCTTC.

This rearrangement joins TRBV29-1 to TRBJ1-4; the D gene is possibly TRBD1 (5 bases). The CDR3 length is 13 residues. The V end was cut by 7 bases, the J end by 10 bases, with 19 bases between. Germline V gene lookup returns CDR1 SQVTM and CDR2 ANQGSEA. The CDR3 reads CSGRDDTIGKLFF. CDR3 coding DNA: TGCAGCGGCCGGGACGACACCATAGGAAAACTGTTTTTT.